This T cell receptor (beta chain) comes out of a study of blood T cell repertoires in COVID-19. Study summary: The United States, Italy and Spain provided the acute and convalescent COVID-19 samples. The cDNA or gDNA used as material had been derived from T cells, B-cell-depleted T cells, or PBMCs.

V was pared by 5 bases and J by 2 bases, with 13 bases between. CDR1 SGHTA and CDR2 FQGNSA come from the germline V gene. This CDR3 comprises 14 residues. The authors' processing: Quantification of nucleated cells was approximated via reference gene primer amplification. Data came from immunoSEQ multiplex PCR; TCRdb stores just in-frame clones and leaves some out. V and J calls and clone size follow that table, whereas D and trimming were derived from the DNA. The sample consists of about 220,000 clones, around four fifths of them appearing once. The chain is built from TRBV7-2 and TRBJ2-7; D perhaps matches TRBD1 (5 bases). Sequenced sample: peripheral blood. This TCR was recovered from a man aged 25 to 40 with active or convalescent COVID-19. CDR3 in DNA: TGTGCCAGCAGCACTGACAGTACTACCTACGAGCAGTACTTC. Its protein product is CASSTDSTTYEQYF.